This T cell receptor (beta chain) was sequenced for a study of blood T cell repertoires in COVID-19. Across the study: Collection of acute and convalescent COVID-19 samples took place in the United States, Italy and Spain.

Clones were read by immunoSEQ multiplex PCR, and TCRdb kept only the in-frame ones, dropping some. The sample lists 250,000 to 300,000 clones, 70% to 90% occurring once. The sequenced sample was peripheral blood. This receptor was identified in a woman between 65 and 79 years old with acute or convalescent COVID-19.

The CDR3 protein is CASTGVGTGELFF. The CDR3 DNA reads TGTGCCAGTACAGGGGTTGGTACCGGGGAGCTGTTTTTT. The chain joins TRBV6-4 to TRBJ2-2; TRBD1 agrees at 7 bases. The germline V gene has CDR1 MRHNA and CDR2 SNTAGT. This CDR3 region has 13 residues. The V segment lost 9 bases and the J segment 5 bases; nucleotides outside the gene matches: 6.